The 17 T cell receptor beta chains listed next were all sequenced from one sample in a study of graft-versus-host responses after intestinal transplantation. The antigens of these receptors remain unknown. Repertoires were generated with immunoSEQ multiplex PCR, while TCRdb's copy carries only in-frame clones and drops some. The table lists about 82,000 clones, approximately 90% of them singletons, with approximately 0.33% in the top ten. Specimen: unstimulated CD4+ T cells sorted from spleen or lymph node cells, collected before transplant. These receptors all come from a human donor who was the organ donor for an intestinal transplant.

To note about this clone: Other DNA sequences of this sample code for an identical CDR3. The chain has TRBV18 and TRBJ1-1, with D perhaps TRBD1 (6 bases). The CDR3 contains 14 residues. The germline V gene has CDR1 KGHSH and CDR2 LQKENI. Trimming took 3 bases from V and 1 from J, leaving 9 bases between them. In nucleotides, the CDR3 is TGTGCCAGCTCACCGATGGACAGGAACACTGAAGCTTTCTTT. Translating gives CASSPMDRNTEAFF.

CDR3 sequence (DNA): TGTGCCAGTAGTATGACAGCGCCGGGACTAGCGGGAAGGTCCTACGAGCAGTACTTC. Its translation: CASSMTAPGLAGRSYEQYF. The chain uses TRBV19 and TRBJ2-7; 13 positions agree with TRBD2. Germline V CDR1 and CDR2: LNHDA, SQIVND (reference sequence). This CDR3 is built from 19 residues. Trimming cost V 3 bases and J 1 base; bases outside gene matches: 12.

V gene TRBV7-8 combines with J gene TRBJ2-6; D perhaps matches TRBD1 (5 bases). CDR3 length: 18 amino acids. The germline CDR1 and CDR2 sequences are SGHVS and FQNEAQ. Between the trimmed V and J ends, which lost 7 bases and 0 bases, there was a span of 19 bases. As DNA, the CDR3 is TGTGCCAGCATGAAAGACAGATTCCCCGGCTCTGGGGCCAACGTCCTGACTTTC. Protein product: CASMKDRFPGSGANVLTF.

This chain links TRBV28 with TRBJ1-2; D might be TRBD1 (5 bases). The CDR3 extends over 15 amino acids. V was trimmed by 2 bases and J by 2 bases, leaving 12 bases between them. CDR1 is MDHEN, CDR2 SYDVKM, per germline. CDR3 sequence (DNA): TGTGCCAGCAGTTTACCATTTCAGGGAAACTATGGCTACACCTTC. Its translation is CASSLPFQGNYGYTF.

This sequence joins TRBV18 and TRBJ2-3, with 10 nucleotides matching TRBD2. V lost 3 bases to trimming and J lost 9 bases; unmatched junction nucleotides: 6. Germline V gene sequence: CDR1 KGHSH, CDR2 LQKENI. The CDR3 consists of 14 residues. Here the CDR3 DNA reads TGTGCCAGCTCACCCCAGCGGGGGGGAGACACGCAGTATTTT. The encoded protein is CASSPQRGGDTQYF. The whole variable domain, filled in from reference TRBV18 and TRBJ2-3, reads NAGVMQNPRHLVRRRGQEARLRCSPMKGHSHVYWYRQLPEEGLKFMVYLQKENIIDESGMPKERFSAEFPKEGPSILRIQQVVRGDSAAYFCASSPQRGGDTQYFGPGTRLTVL.

The chain uses TRBV9 and TRBJ2-7; weak D call: TRBD2 (5 bases). Germline loops: CDR1 SGDLS, CDR2 YYNGEE. The CDR3 contains 19 residues. The V end lost 4 bases, the J end lost 0 bases, and 26 bases lay between the germline ends. CDR3 sequence: CASSPTGLLVPESSYEQYF. DNA for the CDR3: TGTGCCAGCAGCCCTACGGGCTTACTAGTCCCAGAAAGCTCCTACGAGCAGTACTTC.

The rearrangement uses TRBV10-1 and TRBJ2-3, with TRBD2 as a possible D gene (5 bases). Germline lookup yields CDR1 WNHNN and CDR2 SYGVQD (reference sequence). V was clipped by 3 bases and J by 1 base, with 8 bases between them. The CDR3 consists of 14 residues. The CDR3 reads CASSDLRGTDTQYF. CDR3 DNA: TGCGCCAGCAGTGATCTGCGGGGCACAGATACGCAGTATTTT.

The CDR3 loop reads CASSSVGSSYNEQFF. In nucleotides, the CDR3 is TGTGCCAGCAGTTCCGTCGGGAGCTCCTACAATGAGCAGTTCTTC. This chain uses TRBV28 with TRBJ2-1, with a weak D call TRBD2 (6 bases). CDR3 length: 15 residues. Germline loops: CDR1 MDHEN, CDR2 SYDVKM. The V end was cut by 4 bases, the J end by 0 bases, with 10 bases between.

V gene TRBV6-6 combines with J gene TRBJ2-7; 11 bases line up with TRBD2. Per germline, CDR1 MNHNY and CDR2 SVGAGI (reference sequence). CDR3 length: 14 amino acids. With V trimmed by 6 bases and J by 2 bases, 3 bases remained unmatched. DNA for the CDR3: TGTGCCAGCAGCCTTAGCGGGAGGGCCTACGAGCAGTACTTC. It specifies CASSLSGRAYEQYF.

This rearrangement joins TRBV6-1 to TRBJ1-6; 8 bases match TRBD1. This CDR3 contains 14 residues. V lost 4 bases to trimming and J lost 10 bases; unmatched junction nucleotides: 6. The germline V gene encodes CDR1 MNHNS and CDR2 SASEGT. The CDR3 DNA follows: TGTGCCAGCAGTGGTCAGGGGGCCGTGTCACCCCTCCACTTT. Protein: CASSGQGAVSPLHF.

This rearrangement joins TRBV11-2 to TRBJ1-4; TRBD1 aligns across 7 bases. The CDR3 sequence is 14 residues long. Per germline, CDR1 SGHAT and CDR2 FQNNGV. Trimming at V came to 6 bases and at J to 5 bases, leaving 6 bases not matched to a gene. The CDR3 reads CASRRGQPNEKLFF. The CDR3 DNA sequence: TGTGCCAGCAGGAGGGGACAGCCAAATGAAAAACTGTTTTTT.

The J gene is TRBJ2-5, the V gene TRBV7-9, with 8 bases fitting TRBD2. CDR1 is SEHNR and CDR2 is FQNEAQ in the germline V gene (reference sequence). Trimming at V came to 3 bases and at J to 4 bases, leaving 13 bases not matched to a gene. The CDR3 runs 17 residues. CDR3 sequence reads: CASSFLGAGVAGETQYF. The CDR3 DNA follows: TGTGCCAGCAGCTTTCTGGGAGCGGGAGTAGCGGGAGAGACCCAGTACTTC.

The V and J genes are TRBV7-8 and TRBJ1-1; D perhaps matches TRBD1 (5 bases). Trimming took 2 bases from V and 7 from J, leaving 14 bases between them. Looked up from germline, CDR1 is SGHVS and CDR2 is FQNEAQ. The CDR3 loop spans 14 amino acids. CDR3 DNA: TGTGCCAGCAGCTTATCCACAGGCAGCGTTGAAGCTTTCTTT. Protein sequence: CASSLSTGSVEAFF. The complete variable domain, with remaining parts taken from reference TRBV7-8 and TRBJ1-1, reads GAGVSQSPRYKVAKRGQDVALRCDPISGHVSLFWYQQALGQGPEFLTYFQNEAQLDKSGLPSDRFFAERPEGSVSTLKIQRTQQEDSAVYLCASSLSTGSVEAFFGQGTRLTVV.

This clone appeared once. This rearrangement joins TRBV6-1 to TRBJ1-1; TRBD1 might be the D (6 bases). Trimming pared 0 bases from V and 13 bases from J, leaving 21 bases between. In germline, CDR1 is MNHNS, CDR2 SASEGT. This CDR3 has 15 amino acids. The CDR3 region has the DNA TGTGCCAGCAGTGAAGCAACCCGTCGGGACACGAAGCTTTTCTTT. It is translated as CASSEATRRDTKLFF.

The CDR3 DNA is TGTGCCTGGAGTGTACATGCAGGGGGCAGGGGTCAGCCCCAGCATTTT. Residues: CAWSVHAGGRGQPQHF. V gene TRBV30 combines with J gene TRBJ1-5, with 8 bases that match TRBD1. V was clipped by 0 bases and J by 6 bases; unmatched bases: 10. This CDR3 has 16 residues. The germline CDR1 and CDR2 sequences are GTSNPN and SVGIG (reference sequence).

The chain uses TRBV30 and TRBJ1-1; tentative D call: TRBD1 (5 bases). The V and J ends lost 0 bases and 0 bases respectively, with 11 bases between them. CDR1 is GTSNPN, CDR2 SVGIG, per germline (reference sequence). The CDR3 consists of 15 residues. Here the CDR3 reads CAWSVFWTMNTEAFF. The CDR3, as DNA: TGTGCCTGGAGTGTATTTTGGACAATGAACACTGAAGCTTTCTTT.

This chain connects TRBV7-8 to TRBJ1-5, with 7 bases lining up with TRBD1. The germline V gene encodes CDR1 SGHVS and CDR2 FQNEAQ. Trimming at V came to 3 bases and at J to 5 bases, leaving 4 bases not matched to a gene. CDR3 length equals 14 residues. The DNA for the CDR3 is TGTGCCAGCAGCTTGACAGGGCGGGATCAGCCCCAGCATTTT. This translates into CASSLTGRDQPQHF.